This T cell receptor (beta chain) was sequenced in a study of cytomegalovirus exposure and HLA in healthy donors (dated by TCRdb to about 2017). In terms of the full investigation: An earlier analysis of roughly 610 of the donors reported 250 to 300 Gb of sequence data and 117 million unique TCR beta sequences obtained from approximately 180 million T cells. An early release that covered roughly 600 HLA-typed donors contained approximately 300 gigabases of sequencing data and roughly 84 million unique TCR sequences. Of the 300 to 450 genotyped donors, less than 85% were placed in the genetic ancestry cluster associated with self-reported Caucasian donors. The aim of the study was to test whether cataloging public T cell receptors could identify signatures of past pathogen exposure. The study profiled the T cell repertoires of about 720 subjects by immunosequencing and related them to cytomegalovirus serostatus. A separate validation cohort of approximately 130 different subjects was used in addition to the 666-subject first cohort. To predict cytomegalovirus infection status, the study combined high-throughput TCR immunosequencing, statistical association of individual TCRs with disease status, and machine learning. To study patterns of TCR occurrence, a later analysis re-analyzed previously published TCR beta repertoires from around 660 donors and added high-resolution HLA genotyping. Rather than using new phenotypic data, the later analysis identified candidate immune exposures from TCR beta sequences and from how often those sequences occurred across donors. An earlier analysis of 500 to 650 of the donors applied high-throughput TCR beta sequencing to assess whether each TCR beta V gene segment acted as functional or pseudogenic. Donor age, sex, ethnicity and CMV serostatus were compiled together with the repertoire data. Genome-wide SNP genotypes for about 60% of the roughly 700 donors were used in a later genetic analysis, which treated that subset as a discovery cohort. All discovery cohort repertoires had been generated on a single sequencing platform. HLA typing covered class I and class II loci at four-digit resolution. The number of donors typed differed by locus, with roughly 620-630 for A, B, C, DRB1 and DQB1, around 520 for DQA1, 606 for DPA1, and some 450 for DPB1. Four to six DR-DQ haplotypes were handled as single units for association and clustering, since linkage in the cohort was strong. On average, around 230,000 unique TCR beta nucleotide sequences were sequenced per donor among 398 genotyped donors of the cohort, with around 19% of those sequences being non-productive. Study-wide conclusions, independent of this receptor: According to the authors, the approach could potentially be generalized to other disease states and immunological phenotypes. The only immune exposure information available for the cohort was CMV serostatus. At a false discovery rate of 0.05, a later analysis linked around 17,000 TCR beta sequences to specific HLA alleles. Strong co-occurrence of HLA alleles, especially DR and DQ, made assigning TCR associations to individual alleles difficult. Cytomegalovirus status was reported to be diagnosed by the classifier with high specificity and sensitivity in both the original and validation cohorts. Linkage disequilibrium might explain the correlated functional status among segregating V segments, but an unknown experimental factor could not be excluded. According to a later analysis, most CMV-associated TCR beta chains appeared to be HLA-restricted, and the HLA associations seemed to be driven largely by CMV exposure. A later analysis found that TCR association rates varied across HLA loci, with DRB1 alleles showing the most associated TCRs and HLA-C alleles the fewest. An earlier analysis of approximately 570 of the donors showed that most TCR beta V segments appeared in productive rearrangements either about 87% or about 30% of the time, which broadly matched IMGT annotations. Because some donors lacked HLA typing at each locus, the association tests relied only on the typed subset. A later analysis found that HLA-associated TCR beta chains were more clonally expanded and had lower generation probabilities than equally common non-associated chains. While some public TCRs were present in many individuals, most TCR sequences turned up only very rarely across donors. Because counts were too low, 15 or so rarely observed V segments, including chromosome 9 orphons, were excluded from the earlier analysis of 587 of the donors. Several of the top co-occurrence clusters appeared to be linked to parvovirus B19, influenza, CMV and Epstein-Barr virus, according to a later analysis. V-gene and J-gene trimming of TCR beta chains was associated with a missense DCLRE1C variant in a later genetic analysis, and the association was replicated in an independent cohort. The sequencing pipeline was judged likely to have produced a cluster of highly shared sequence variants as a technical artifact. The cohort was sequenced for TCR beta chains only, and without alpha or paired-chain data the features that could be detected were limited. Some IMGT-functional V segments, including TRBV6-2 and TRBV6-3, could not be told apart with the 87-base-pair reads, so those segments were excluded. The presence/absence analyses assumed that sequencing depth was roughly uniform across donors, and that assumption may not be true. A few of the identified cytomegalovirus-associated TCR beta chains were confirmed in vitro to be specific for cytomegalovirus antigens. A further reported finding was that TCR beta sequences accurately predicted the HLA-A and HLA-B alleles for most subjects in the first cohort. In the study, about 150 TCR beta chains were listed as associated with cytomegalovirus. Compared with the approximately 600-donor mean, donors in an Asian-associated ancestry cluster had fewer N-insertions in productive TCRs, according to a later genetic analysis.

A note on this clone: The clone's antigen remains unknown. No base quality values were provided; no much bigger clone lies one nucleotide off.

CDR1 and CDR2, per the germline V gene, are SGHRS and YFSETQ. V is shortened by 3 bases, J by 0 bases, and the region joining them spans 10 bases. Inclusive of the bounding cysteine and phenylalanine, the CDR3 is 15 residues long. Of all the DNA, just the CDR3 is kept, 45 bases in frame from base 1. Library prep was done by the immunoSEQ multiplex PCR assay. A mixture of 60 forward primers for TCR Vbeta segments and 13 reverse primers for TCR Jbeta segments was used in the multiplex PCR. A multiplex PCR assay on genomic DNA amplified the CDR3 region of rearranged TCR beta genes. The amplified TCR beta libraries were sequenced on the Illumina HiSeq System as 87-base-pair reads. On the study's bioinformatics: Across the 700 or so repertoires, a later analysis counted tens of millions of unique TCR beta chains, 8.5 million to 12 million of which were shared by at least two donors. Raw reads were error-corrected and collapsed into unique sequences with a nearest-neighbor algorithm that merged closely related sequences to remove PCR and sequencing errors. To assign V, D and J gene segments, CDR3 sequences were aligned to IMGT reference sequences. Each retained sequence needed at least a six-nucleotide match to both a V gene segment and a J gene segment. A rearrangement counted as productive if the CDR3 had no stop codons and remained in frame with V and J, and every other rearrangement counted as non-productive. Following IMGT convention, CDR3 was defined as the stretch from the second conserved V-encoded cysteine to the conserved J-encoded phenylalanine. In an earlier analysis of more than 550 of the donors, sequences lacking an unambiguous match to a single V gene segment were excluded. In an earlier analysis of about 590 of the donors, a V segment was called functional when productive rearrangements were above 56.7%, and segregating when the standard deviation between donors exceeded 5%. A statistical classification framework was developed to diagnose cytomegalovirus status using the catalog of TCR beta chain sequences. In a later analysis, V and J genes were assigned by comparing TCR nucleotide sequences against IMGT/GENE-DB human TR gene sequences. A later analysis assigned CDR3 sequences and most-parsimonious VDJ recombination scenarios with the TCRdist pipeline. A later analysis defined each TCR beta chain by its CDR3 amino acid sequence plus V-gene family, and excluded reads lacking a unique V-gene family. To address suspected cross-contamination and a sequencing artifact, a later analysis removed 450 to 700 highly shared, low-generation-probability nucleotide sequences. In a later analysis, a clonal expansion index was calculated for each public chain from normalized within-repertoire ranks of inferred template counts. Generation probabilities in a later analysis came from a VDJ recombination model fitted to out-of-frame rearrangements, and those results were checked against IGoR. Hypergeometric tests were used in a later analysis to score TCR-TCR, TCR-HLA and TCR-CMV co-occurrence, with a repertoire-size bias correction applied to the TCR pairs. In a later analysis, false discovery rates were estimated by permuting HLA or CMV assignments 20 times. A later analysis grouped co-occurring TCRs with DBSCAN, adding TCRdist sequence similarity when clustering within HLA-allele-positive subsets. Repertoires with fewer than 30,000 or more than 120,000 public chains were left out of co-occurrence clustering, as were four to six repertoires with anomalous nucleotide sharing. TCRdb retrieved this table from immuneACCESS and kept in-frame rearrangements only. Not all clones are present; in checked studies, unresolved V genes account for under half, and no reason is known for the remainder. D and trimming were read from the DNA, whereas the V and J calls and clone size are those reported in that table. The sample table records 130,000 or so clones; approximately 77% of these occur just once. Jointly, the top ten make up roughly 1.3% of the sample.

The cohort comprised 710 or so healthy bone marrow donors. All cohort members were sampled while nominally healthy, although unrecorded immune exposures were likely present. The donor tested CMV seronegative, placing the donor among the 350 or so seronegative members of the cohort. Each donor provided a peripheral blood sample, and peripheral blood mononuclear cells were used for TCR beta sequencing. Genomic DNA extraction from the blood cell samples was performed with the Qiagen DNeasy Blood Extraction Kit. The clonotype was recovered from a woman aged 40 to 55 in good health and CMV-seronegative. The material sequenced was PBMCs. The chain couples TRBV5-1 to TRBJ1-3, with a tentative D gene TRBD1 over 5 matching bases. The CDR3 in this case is CASSSEGISGNTIYF. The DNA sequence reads TGCGCCAGCAGCTCGGAGGGGATCTCTGGAAACACCATATATTTT.